This TCR beta chain was identified during a study of T cell responses to AZD1222 COVID-19 vaccine. Using immunoSEQ multiplex PCR, the repertoire was profiled, and TCRdb retains in-frame clones only, with some absent. The sample consists of more than 150,000 clones, 94% of them appearing once. The length of the CDR3 is 13 residues. Germline lookup yields CDR1 SGHTA and CDR2 FQGNSA. Trimming stripped 3 bases from V and 4 bases from J, with 9 bases between. The rearrangement links TRBV7-2 to TRBJ1-2; D is unresolved. This specimen was peripheral blood, taken 28 days after the second AZD1222 dose. This TCR was recovered from an adult who received the AZD1222 COVID-19 vaccine. The CDR3 DNA reads as TGTGCCAGCAGCTTGGACTTAGTCTATGGCTACACCTTC. Its translation: CASSLDLVYGYTF.